This T cell receptor beta chain was obtained from a study of cytomegalovirus exposure and HLA in healthy donors. Study details: From donors who were HLA-typed, an early data release held 81 million or so unique TCRs.

PCR used 60 Vbeta primers and 13 Jbeta primers. Using immunoSEQ multiplex PCR, the repertoire was profiled, and TCRdb retains in-frame clones only, with some absent. The sample holds 120,000 or so clones, less than 90% seen once. CDR3 length equals 15 residues. Germline V gene lookup returns CDR1 SGHTA and CDR2 FQGNSA. V dropped 1 base and J dropped 0 bases, with 7 bases sitting between them. The sequencing input was PBMCs. This chain links TRBV7-2 with TRBJ2-1; D possibly corresponds to TRBD2 (6 bases). This receptor was obtained from a man aged 18 to 35 in good health and CMV-seropositive. The CDR3 DNA sequence: TGTGCCAGCAGCTTAGTGGGGGGCTCCTACAATGAGCAGTTCTTC. Protein: CASSLVGGSYNEQFF.